Shown below are 5 T cell receptor beta chains from a single sample sequenced in a study of T cell responses to AZD1222 COVID-19 vaccine (dated by TCRdb to 2020 to 2023). Library generation was performed with the immunoSEQ multiplex PCR assay. Held by TCRdb, this immuneACCESS table contains in-frame sequences only and omits some clones. Under half of the omission traces to an unresolved V gene where checked; the cause of the rest is unknown. In all, the sample holds roughly 170,000 clones, and roughly 94% of those were seen once. The ten biggest clones cover under 2% of the sample. The time point label on this specimen signifies: about 28 days (+/-7) after the second vaccine dose. The input for sequencing was peripheral blood, taken 28 days after the second AZD1222 dose. These TCRs come from an adult who received the AZD1222 COVID-19 vaccine.

The chain joins TRBV4-3 to TRBJ1-2; possible D gene TRBD1, 6 bases. The CDR3 runs 16 residues. V lost 0 bases to trimming and J lost 4 bases, with 15 bases between them. CDR1 and CDR2 (germline): LGHNA, YSLEER. The DNA of the CDR3 is TGCGCCAGCAGCCAAGATTACCGGGGGGCAGGCTATGGCTACACCTTC. Encoded protein: CASSQDYRGAGYGYTF.

CDR3 in DNA: TGCAGCCTCAGGGGAAACTACAATGAGCAGTTCTTC. Protein: CSLRGNYNEQFF. The V gene is TRBV29-1, the J gene TRBJ2-1, with D maybe TRBD1 (6 bases). The CDR3 has 12 residues. Trimming left V 8 bases short and J 3 bases short, with 11 bases between. Germline CDR1 reads SQVTM; CDR2 reads ANQGSEA.

This chain uses TRBV9 with TRBJ1-1; D gene unclear. The germline V gene encodes CDR1 SGDLS and CDR2 YYNGEE. The V and J ends lost 4 bases and 1 base respectively, with 11 bases between them. This CDR3 contains 14 residues. DNA of the CDR3: TGTGCCAGCAGCTTCATGACGGAGAACACTGAAGCTTTCTTT. Protein: CASSFMTENTEAFF.

V and J are TRBV5-6 and TRBJ1-3; weak D call: TRBD1 (6 bases). The germline V gene encodes CDR1 SGHDT and CDR2 YYEEEE. V was cut by 5 bases and J by 2 bases, with 11 bases left in between. This CDR3 spans 14 amino acids. CDR3 sequence reads: CASRLTGTGNTIYF. Here the CDR3 DNA reads TGTGCCAGCAGGTTAACAGGGACTGGAAACACCATATATTTT. Looking up the rest from reference TRBV5-6 and TRBJ1-3 gives the full variable domain: DAGVTQSPTHLIKTRGQQVTLRCSPKSGHDTVSWYQQALGQGPQFIFQYYEEEERQRGNFPDRFSGHQFPNYSSELNVNALLLGDSALYLCASRLTGTGNTIYFGEGSWLTVV.

In its sample, this clone was seen a few times. This chain links TRBV6-5 with TRBJ2-2; D perhaps matches TRBD2 (7 bases). CDR1 is MNHEY and CDR2 is SVGAGI in the germline V gene. V was trimmed by 10 bases and J by 5 bases, leaving 17 bases between them. This CDR3 has 14 amino acids. CDR3 DNA: TGTGCCACCCGAGGGGGGGAACATACCGGGGAGCTGTTTTTT. This sequence encodes CATRGGEHTGELFF.